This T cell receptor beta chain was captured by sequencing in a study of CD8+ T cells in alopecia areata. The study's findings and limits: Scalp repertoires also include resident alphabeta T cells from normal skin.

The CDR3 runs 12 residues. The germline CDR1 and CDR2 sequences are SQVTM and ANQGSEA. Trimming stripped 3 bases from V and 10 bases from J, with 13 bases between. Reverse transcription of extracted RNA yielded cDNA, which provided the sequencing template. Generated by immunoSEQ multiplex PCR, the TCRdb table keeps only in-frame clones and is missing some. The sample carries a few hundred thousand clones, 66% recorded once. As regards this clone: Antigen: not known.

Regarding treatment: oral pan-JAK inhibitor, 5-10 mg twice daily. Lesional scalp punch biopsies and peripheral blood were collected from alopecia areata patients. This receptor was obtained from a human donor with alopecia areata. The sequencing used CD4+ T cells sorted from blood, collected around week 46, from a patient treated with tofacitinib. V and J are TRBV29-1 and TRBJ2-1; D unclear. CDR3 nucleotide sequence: TGCAGCGTTGAGTCCAGCCGGTCCGAGCAGTTCTTC. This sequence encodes CSVESSRSEQFF.